This is a list of T cell receptor beta chains from one sample in a study of PD-1 blockade in classical Hodgkin lymphoma. TCRdb's copy holds only in-frame clones and misses some; the assay was immunoSEQ multiplex PCR. The sample holds under 30,000 clones; about 71% are singletons and the top ten take less than 4.5%. Sample: peripheral blood mononuclear cells (PBMCs), taken before the second cycle of nivolumab. The receptors were gathered from a human donor with classical Hodgkin lymphoma. Each CDR3 is given with its conserved first and last residue.

cdr3_aa	cdr3_length	j_call	v_call
CASSEGGGLSGNTIYF	16	TRBJ1-3	TRBV2
CASSLDWFNEQFF	13	TRBJ2-1	TRBV7-6
CASRRGREQFF	11	TRBJ2-1	TRBV7-9
CASSLPGLKDGELFF	15	TRBJ2-2	TRBV5-1
CASSQESPSEQYF	13	TRBJ2-7	TRBV4-1
CASSLSTSQETQYF	14	TRBJ2-5	TRBV7-2
CAWSVETAVTEAFF	14	TRBJ1-1	TRBV30
CASSKIGTSGLGEQFF	16	TRBJ2-1	TRBV10-1
CASSLGRGGYEQYF	14	TRBJ2-7	TRBV11-2
CASSLGVPPSTGELFF	16	TRBJ2-2	TRBV27
CASSGPGQGEISYNEQFF	18	TRBJ2-1	TRBV10-1
CASSLGKGAFYPPDTQYF	18	TRBJ2-3	TRBV11-1
CASNRGLYSNQPQHF	15	TRBJ1-5	TRBV19
CASSSQGRLTYGYTF	15	TRBJ1-2	TRBV19
CASSRERTDTQYF	13	TRBJ2-3	TRBV7-2
CASSGGTSETQYF	13	TRBJ2-5	TRBV7-3
CAWSVMKNTEAFF	13	TRBJ1-1	TRBV30
CASSEARIETQYF	13	TRBJ2-5	TRBV10-2
CASSLSPSLEQYF	13	TRBJ2-7	TRBV7-3
CASSQDPGTPNQPQHF	16	TRBJ1-5	TRBV4-1
CASSLETMNTEAFF	14	TRBJ1-1	TRBV7-2
CAWRYAQGARTEAFF	15	TRBJ1-1	TRBV30
CASSLDGIEAFF	12	TRBJ1-1	TRBV19